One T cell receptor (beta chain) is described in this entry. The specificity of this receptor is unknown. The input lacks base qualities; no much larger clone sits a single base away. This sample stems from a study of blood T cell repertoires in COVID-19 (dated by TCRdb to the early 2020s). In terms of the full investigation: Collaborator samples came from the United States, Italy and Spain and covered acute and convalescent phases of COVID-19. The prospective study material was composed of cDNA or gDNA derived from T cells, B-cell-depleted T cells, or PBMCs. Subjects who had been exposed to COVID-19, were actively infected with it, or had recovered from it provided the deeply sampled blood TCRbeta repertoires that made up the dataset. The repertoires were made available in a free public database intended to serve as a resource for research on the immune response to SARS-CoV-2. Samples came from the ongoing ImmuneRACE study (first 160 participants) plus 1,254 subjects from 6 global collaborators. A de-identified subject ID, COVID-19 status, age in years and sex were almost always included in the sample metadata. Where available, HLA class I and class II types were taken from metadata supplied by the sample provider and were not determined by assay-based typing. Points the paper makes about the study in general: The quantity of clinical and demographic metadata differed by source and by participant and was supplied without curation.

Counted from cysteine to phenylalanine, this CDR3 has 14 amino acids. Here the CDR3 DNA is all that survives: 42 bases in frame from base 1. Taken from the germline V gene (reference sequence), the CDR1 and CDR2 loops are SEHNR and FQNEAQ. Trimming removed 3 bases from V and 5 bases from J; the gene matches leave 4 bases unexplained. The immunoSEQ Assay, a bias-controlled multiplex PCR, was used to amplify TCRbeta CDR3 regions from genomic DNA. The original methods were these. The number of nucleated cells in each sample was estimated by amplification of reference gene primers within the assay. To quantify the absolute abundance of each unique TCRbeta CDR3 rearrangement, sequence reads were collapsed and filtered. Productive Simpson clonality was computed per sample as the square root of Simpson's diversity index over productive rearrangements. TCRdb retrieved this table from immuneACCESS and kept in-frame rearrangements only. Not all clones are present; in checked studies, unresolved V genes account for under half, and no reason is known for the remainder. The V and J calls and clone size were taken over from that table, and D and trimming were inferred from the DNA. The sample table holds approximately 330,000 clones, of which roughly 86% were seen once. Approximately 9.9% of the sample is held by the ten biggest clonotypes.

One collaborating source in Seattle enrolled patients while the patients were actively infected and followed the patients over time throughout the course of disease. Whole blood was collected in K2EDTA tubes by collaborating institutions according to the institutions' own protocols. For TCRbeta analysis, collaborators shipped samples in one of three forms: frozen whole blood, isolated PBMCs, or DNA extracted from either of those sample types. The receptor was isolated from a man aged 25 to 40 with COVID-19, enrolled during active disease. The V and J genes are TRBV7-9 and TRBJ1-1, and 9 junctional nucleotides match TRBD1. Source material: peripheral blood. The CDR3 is CASSFAGTGTEAFF. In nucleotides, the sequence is TGTGCCAGCAGCTTCGCCGGGACAGGGACTGAAGCTTTCTTT.